This TCR beta chain was captured in a study of T cells in Graves' hyperthyroidism and ophthalmopathy. Study at large: Peripheral blood draws took place at initial diagnosis, ahead of any treatment. Whole-study results and caveats: Stable hyperthyroidism and ophthalmopathy were separated using 13 V-J signatures.

This clonotype was picked up a small number of times. Its cognate antigen is unknown. RNA transcripts provided the source from which TCR beta CDR3 regions were amplified. The HTBI primer set was used in a first-round RT-PCR of the TCR CDR3. TCRdb reprocessed the multiplex PCR reads via MiXCR and lists one record per CDR3 protein. This sample has roughly 740,000 distinct CDR3 sequences, with 16% found just once. Criteria for exclusion of patients were uncontrolled infection, other autoimmune disease, pregnancy or lactation. Each diagnosis was grounded in clinical symptoms, serum thyroxine and TRAb, thyroid ultrasound, and orbital computed tomography. CDR3 length equals 18 residues. V lost 3 bases to trimming and J lost 2 bases; unmatched junction nucleotides: 12.

The specimen sequenced was blood. The source of this sequence is a man aged 18 to 30 with Graves' hyperthyroidism. The chain combines TRBV12-3 or TRBV12-4 with TRBJ2-7; 11 nucleotides line up with TRBD2. The CDR3 DNA sequence: TGTGCCAGCAGTTTTGGACTAGCGGGTGCCCTGAGCCCCTACGAGCAGTACTTC. Translation: CASSFGLAGALSPYEQYF.